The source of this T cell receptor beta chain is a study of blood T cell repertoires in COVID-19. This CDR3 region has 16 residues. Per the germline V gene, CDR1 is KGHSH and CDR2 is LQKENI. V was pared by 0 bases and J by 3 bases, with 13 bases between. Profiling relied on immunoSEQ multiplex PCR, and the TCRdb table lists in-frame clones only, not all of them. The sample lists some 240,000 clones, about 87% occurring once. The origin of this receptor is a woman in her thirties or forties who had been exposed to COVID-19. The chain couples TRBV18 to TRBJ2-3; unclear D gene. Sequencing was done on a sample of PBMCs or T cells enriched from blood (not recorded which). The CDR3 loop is CASSPPNYLSTDTQYF. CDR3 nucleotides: TGTGCCAGCTCACCACCGAATTATTTGAGTACAGATACGCAGTATTTT.